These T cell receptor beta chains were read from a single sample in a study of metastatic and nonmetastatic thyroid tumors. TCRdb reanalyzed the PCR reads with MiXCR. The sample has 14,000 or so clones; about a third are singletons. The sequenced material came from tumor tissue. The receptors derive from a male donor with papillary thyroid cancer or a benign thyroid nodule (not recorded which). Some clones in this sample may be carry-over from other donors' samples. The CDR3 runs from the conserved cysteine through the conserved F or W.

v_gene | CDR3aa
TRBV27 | CASSLSGDTQYF
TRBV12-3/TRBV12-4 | CASIYMTGQGVQPQHF
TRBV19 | CASMPGGGRRGPQYF
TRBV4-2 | CASSQAGTGTEEETQYF
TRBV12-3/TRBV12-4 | CASSGRGTGELLF
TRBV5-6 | CASSFPAGTYEQYF
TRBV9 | CASSVEVRPDSYNEQFF
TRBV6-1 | CASSGVSNNEQFF
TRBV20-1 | CSASRTSGSRGDTQYF
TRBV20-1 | CSARHIAGGSYNEQFF
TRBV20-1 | CSARDPTVPDYGYTF
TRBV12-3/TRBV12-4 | CASSYAGEQYF
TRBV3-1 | CASGNWDRGSEKLFF